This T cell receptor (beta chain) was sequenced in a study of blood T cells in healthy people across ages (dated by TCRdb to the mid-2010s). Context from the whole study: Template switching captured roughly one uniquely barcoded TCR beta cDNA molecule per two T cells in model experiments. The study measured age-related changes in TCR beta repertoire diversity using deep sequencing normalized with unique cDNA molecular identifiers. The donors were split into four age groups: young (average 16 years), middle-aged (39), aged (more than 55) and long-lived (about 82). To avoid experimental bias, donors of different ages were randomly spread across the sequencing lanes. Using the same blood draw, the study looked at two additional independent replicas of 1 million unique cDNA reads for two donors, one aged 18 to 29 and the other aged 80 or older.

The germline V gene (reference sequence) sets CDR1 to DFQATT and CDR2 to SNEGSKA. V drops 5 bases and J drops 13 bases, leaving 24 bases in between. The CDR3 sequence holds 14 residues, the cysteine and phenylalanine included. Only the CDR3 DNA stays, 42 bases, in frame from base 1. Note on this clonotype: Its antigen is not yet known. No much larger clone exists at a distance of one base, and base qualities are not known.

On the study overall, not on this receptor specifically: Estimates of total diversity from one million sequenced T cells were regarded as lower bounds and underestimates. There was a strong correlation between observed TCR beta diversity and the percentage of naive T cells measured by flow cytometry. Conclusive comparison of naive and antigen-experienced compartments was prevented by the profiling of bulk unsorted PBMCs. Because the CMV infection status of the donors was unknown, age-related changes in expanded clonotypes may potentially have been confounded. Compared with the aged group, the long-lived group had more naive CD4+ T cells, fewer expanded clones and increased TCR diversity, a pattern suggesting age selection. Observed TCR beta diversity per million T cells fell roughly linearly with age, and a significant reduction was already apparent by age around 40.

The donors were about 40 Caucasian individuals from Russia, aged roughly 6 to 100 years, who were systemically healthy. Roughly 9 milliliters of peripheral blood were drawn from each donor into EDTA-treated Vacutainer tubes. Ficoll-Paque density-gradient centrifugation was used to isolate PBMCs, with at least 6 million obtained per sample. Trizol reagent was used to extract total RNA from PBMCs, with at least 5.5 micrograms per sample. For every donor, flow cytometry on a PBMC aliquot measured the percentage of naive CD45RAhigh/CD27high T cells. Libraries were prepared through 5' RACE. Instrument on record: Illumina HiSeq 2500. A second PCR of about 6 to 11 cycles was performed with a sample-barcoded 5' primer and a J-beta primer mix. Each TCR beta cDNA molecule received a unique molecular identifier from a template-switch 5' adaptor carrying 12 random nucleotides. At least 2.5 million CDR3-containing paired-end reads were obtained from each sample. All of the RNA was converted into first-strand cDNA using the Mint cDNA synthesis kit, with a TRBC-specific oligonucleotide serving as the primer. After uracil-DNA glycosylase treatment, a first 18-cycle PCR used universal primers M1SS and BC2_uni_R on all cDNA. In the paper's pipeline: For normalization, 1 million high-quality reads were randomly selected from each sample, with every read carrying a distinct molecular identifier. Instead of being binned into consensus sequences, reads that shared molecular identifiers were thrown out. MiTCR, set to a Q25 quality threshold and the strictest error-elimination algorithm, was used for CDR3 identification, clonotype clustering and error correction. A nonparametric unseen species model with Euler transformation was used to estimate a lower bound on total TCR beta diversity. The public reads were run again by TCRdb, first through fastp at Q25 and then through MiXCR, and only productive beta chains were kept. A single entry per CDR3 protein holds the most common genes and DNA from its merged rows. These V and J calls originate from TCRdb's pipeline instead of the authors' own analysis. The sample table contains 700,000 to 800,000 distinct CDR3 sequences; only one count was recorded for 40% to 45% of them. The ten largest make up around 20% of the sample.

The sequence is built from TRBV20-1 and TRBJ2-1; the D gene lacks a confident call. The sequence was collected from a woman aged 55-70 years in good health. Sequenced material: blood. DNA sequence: TGCAGTGCTTCGAACCTGGACGGGCAAGAGACCCAGTTCTTC. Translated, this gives CSASNLDGQETQFF.